The sequence of this T cell receptor beta chain was determined in a study of shared clonotypes between healthy human individuals. Germline V gene lookup returns CDR1 MNHEY and CDR2 SMNVEV (reference sequence). CDR3 length equals 13 residues. J lost 3 bases, V lost 5 bases, and 3 bases had no gene match. Cells designated naive CD8 were CD45RO-negative and were positively selected for CCR7, with terminally differentiated effector memory CD45RA+ cells excluded. With respect to this clone: The same CDR3 arises from other DNA sequences in this sample as well.

The authors ran the assay at deep level. Data came from immunoSEQ multiplex PCR; TCRdb stores just in-frame clones and leaves some out. The table includes around 1.9 million clones, roughly 91% detected once. Sequencing was carried out using naive CD8+ T cells from PBMCs. The receptor was isolated from a man aged 18 to 29 in good health. Some clones in this sample may be carry-over from other donors' samples. The chain joins TRBV27 to TRBJ2-7, with 8 bases lining up with TRBD1. The CDR3: CASSDRGFYEQYF. In nucleotides, the CDR3 is TGTGCCAGCAGTGACAGGGGCTTCTACGAGCAGTACTTC.